This TCR beta chain was sequenced for a study of Tregs in tolerant kidney transplant recipients. The CDR3 is 20 residues long. With V trimmed by 2 bases and J by 1 base, 10 bases remained unmatched. Looked up from germline, CDR1 is PRHDT and CDR2 is FYEKMQ (reference sequence). Assay: immunoSEQ multiplex PCR; the TCRdb copy retains only in-frame clones and omits some. In the table there are 14,000 to 15,000 clones, just under 80% of which are singletons. Study findings and constraints: Few patients were studied, so findings need validation in larger groups. The most relevant donor-specific Treg TCRbeta repertoire apparently came from expansion with activated donor B cells.

As regards this clone: Its antigen is currently unknown.

The clonotype was recovered from a human donor who received a combined kidney and bone marrow transplant. The chain employs TRBV13 and TRBJ2-2; 13 bases are a match to TRBD2. Specimen: Tregs from blood, collected before the transplant. CDR3: CASSLSLRLAGGLNTGELFF. DNA of the CDR3: TGTGCCAGCAGCTTAAGCCTCAGACTAGCGGGAGGCTTGAACACCGGGGAGCTGTTTTTT.